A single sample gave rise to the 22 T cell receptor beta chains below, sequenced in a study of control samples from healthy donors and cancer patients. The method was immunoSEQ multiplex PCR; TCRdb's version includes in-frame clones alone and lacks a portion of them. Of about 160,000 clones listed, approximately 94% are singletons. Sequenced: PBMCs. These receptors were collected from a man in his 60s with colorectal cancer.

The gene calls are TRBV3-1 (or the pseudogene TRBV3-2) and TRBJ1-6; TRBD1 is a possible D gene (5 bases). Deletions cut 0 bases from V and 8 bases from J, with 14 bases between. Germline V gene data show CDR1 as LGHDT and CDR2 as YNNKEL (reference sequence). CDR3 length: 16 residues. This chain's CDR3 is CASSQEGGRVHSPLHF. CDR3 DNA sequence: TGTGCCAGCAGCCAAGAAGGTGGCAGGGTTCATTCACCCCTCCACTTT.

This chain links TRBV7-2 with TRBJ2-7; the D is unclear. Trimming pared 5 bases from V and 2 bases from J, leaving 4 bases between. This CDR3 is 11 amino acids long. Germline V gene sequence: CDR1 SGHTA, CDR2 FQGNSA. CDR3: CASSQAYEQYF. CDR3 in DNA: TGTGCCAGCAGCCAAGCCTACGAGCAGTACTTC.

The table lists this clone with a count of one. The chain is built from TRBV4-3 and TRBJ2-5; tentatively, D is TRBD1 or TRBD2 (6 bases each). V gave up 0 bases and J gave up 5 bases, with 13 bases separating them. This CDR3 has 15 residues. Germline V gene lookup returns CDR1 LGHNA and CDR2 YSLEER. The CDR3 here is CASSQEPGAGETQYF. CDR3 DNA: TGCGCCAGCAGCCAAGAACCGGGGGCCGGGGAGACCCAGTACTTC.

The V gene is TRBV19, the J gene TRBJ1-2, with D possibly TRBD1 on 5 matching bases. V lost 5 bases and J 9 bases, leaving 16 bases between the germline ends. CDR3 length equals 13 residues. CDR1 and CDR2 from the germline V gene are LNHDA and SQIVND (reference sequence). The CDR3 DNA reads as TGTGCCAGTAGTCTCGGGACCGGGAGCAGCTACACCTTC. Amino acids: CASSLGTGSSYTF.

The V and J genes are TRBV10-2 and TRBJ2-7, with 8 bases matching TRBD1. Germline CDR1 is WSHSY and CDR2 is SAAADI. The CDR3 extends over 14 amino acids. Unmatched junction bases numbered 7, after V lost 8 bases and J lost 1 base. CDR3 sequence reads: CASFDRGLSYEQYF. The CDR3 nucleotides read TGCGCCAGCTTTGACAGGGGCCTTTCCTACGAGCAGTACTTC.

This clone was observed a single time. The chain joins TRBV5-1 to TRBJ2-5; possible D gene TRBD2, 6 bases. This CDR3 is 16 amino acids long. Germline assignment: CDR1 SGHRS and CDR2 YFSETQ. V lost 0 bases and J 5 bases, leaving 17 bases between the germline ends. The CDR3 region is CASSLVPGAMGETQYF. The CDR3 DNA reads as TGCGCCAGCAGCTTGGTTCCGGGAGCAATGGGGGAGACCCAGTACTTC.

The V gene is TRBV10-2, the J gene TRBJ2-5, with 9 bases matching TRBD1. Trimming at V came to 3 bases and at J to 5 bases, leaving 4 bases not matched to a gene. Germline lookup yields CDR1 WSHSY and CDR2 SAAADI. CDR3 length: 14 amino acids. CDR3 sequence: CASSEQGAWETQYF. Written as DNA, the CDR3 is TGCGCCAGCAGTGAACAGGGGGCTTGGGAGACCCAGTACTTC.

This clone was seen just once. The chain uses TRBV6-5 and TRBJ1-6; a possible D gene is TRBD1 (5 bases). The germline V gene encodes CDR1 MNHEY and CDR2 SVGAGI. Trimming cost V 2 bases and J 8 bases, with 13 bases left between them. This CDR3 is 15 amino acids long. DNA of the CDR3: TGTGCCAGCAGTTACGGGGCAGGGAGTCATTCACCCCTCCACTTT. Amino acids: CASSYGAGSHSPLHF.

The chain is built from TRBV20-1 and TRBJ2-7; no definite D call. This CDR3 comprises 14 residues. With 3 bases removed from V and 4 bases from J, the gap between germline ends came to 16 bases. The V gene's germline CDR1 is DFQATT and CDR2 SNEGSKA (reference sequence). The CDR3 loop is CSASLSVGVYEQYF. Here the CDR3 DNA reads TGCAGTGCTAGTCTATCGGTTGGAGTTTACGAGCAGTACTTC.

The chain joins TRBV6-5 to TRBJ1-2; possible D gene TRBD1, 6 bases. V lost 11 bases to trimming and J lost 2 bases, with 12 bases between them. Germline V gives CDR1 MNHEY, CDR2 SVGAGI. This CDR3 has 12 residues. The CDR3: CASSQGNYGYTF. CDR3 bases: TGTGCCTCATCTCAGGGGAACTATGGCTACACCTTC.

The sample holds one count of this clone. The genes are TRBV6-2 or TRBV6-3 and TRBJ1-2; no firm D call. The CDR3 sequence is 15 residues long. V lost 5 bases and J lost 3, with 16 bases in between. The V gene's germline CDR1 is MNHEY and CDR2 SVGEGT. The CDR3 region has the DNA TGTGCCAGCAGTCTTCGACGGGAAACGCACTATGGCTACACCTTC. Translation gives CASSLRRETHYGYTF.

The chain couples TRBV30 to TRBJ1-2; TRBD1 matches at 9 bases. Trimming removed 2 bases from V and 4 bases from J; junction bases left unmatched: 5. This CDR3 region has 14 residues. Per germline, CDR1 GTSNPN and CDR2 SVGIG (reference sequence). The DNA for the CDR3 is TGTGCCTGGAGTCGGACAGGGGATTTCTATGGCTACACCTTC. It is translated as CAWSRTGDFYGYTF.

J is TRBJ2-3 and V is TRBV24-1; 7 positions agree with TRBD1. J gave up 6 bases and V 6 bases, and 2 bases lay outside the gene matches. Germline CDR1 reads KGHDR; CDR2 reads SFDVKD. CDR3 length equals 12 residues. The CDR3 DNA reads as TGTGCCACCAGTACGACAGGGGATACGCAGTATTTT. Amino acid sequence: CATSTTGDTQYF.

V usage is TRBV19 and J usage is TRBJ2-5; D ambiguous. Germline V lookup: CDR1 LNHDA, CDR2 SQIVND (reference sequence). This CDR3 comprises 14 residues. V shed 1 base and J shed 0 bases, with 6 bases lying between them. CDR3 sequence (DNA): TGTGCCAGTAGTATAGGACCGAACCAAGAGACCCAGTACTTC. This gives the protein CASSIGPNQETQYF.

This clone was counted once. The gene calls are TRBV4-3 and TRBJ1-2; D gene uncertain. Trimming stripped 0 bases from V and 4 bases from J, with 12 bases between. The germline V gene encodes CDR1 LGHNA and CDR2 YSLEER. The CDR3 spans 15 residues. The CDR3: CASSQDRSLGYGYTF. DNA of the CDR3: TGCGCCAGCAGCCAAGATCGGAGTCTGGGCTATGGCTACACCTTC.

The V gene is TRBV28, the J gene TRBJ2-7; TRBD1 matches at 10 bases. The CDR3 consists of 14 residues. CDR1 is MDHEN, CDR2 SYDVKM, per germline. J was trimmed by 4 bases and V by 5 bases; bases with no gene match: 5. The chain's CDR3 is CASSPGQGGYEQYF. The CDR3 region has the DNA TGTGCCAGCAGTCCAGGACAGGGGGGTTACGAGCAGTACTTC.

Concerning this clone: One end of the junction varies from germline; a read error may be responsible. The CDR3, as DNA: TGTGCCAGCAGCGTAGGCTTTAGCTCCTACAATGAGCAGTTCTTC. Translated: CASSVGFSSYNEQFF. V gene TRBV13 combines with J gene TRBJ2-1; D not certain. CDR1 PRHDT and CDR2 FYEKMQ come from the germline V gene (reference sequence). The CDR3 length is 15 residues. The variable domain in full, completed from reference TRBV13 and TRBJ2-1, reads AAGVIQSPRHLIKEKRETATLKCYPIPRHDTVYWYQQGPGQDPQFLISFYEKMQSDKGSIPDRFSAQQFSDYHSELNMSSLELGDSALYFCASSVGFSSYNEQFFGPGTRLTVL.

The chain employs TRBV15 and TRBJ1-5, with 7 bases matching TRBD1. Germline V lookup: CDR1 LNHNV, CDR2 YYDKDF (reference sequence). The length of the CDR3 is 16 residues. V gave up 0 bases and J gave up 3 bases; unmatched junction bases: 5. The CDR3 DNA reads TGTGCCACCAGCAGAGATGTAGGGGGCTTCAATCAGCCCCAGCATTTT. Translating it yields CATSRDVGGFNQPQHF.

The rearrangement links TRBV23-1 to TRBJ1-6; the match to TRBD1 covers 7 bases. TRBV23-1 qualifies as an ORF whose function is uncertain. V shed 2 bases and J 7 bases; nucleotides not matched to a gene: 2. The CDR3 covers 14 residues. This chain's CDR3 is CASSQRDRNSPLHF. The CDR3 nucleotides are TGCGCCAGCAGTCAAAGGGACAGAAATTCACCCCTCCACTTT.

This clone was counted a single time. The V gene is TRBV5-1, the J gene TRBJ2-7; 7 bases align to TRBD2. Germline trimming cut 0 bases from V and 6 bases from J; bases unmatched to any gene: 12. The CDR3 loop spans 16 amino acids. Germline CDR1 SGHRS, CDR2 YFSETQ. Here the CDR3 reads CASSLAGVMTGGEQYF. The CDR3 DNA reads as TGCGCCAGCAGCTTGGCCGGGGTTATGACGGGGGGCGAGCAGTACTTC.

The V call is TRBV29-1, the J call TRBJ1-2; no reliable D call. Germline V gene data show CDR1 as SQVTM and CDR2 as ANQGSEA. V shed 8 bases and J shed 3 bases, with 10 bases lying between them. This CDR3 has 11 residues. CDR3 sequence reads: CSLGLDYGYTF. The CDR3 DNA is TGCAGCCTAGGGTTGGACTATGGCTACACCTTC.

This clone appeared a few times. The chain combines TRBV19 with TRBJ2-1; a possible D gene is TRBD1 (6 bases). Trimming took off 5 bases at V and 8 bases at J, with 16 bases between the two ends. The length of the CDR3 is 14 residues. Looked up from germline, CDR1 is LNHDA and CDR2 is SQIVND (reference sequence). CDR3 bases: TGTGCCAGTAGTGAGGCAGGGGAAGGGGATGAGCAGTTCTTC. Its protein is CASSEAGEGDEQFF. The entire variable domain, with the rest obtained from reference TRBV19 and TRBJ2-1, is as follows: DGGITQSPKYLFRKEGQNVTLSCEQNLNHDAMYWYRQDPGQGLRLIYYSQIVNDFQKGDIAEGYSVSREKKESFPLTVTSAQKNPTAFYLCASSEAGEGDEQFFGPGTRLTVL.